This TCR beta chain was recorded in a study of T cells after yellow fever vaccination. In the study overall: The authors prepared low-cell-number fractions using SMART-Seq v4 Ultra Low Input.

This CDR3 region has 15 residues. Germline CDR1 and CDR2: DFQATT and SNEGSKA (reference sequence). This clonotype was recorded at least ten times. The antigen is not known. The junction differs from germline at one of its ends, possibly a read error. Study results and caveats: Contamination of FACS-sorted repertoires by abundant clonotypes from the bulk population could occur. Clones from primary vaccination mostly reappeared after the booster (roughly 95% CD4, over 85% CD8).

TCR cDNA, made by 5'RACE template switching, carried an added universal primer site and UMIs. TCRdb processed the 5' RACE reads anew with MiXCR; each CDR3 protein has one entry. Of around 120,000 distinct CDR3 sequences in the sample, around 6.7% were seen once. The receptor was isolated from a man younger than 30 who received the YFV17D yellow fever vaccine. Specimen: CD4+ T cells sorted from PBMCs, collected more than 40 days after the first yellow fever vaccination. J is TRBJ2-3 and V is TRBV20-1; 13 nucleotides match TRBD2. For the CDR3, the DNA is TGTGGGGGACTAGCGGGGAAACCTTATACAGATACGCAGTATTTT. Protein sequence: CGGLAGKPYTDTQYF.